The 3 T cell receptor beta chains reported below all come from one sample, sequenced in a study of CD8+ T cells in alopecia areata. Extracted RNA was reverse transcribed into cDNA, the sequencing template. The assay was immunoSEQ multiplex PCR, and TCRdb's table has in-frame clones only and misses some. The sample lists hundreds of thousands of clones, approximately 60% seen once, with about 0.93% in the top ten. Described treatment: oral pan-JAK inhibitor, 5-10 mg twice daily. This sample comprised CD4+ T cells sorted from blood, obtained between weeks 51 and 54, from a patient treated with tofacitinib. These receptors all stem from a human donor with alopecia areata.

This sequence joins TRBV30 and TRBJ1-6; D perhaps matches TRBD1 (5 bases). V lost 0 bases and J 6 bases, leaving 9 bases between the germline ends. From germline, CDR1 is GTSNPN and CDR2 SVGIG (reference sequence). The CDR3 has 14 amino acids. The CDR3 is CAWSVVQGNSPLHF. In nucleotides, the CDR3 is TGTGCCTGGAGTGTGGTGCAGGGTAATTCACCCCTCCACTTT. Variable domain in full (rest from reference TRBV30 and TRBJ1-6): SQTIHQWPATLVQPVGSPLSLECTVEGTSNPNLYWYRQAAGRGLQLLFYSVGIGQISSEVPQNLSASRPQDRQFILSSKKLLLSDSGFYLCAWSVVQGNSPLHFGNGTRLTVT.

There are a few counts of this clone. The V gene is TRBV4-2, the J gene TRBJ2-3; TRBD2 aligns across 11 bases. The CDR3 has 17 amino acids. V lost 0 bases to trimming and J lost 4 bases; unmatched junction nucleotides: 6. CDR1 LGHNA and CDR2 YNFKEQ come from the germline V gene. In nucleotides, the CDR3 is TGTGCCAGCAGCCAAGAGGGTAGCGGGGGGGCCTCAGATACGCAGTATTTT. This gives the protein CASSQEGSGGASDTQYF.

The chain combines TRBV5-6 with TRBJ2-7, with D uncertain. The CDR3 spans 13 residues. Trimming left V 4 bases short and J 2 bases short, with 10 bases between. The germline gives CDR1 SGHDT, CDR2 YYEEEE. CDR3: CASSLDAAYEQYF. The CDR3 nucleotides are TGTGCCAGCAGCCTGGACGCGGCCTACGAGCAGTACTTC.